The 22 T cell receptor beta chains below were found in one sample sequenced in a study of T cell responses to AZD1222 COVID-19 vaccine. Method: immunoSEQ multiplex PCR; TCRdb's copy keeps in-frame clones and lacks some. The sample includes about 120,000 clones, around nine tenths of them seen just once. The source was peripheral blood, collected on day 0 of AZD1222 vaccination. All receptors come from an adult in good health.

CDR3 DNA: TGTGCCAGCAGCCCCCGGCTGGGGGGGAATGAGCAGTTCTTC. It yields the protein CASSPRLGGNEQFF. V usage is TRBV14 and J usage is TRBJ2-1, with 7 positions matching TRBD2. This CDR3 spans 14 amino acids. Trimming cost V 4 bases and J 7 bases; bases outside gene matches: 7. The germline V gene has CDR1 SGHDN and CDR2 FVKESK.

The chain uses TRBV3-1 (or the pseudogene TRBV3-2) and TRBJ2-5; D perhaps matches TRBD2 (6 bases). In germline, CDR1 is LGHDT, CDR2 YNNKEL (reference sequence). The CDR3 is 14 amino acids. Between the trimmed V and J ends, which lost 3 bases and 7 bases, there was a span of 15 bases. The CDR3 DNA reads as TGTGCCAGCAGCCAGGACTCCGCCGGGGGGACCCAGTACTTC. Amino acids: CASSQDSAGGTQYF.

CDR3 region: CASSQSGRVTEAFF. CDR3 sequence (DNA): TGTGCCAGCAGTCAGTCTGGCCGGGTTACTGAAGCTTTCTTT. The V and J genes are TRBV6-2 or TRBV6-3 and TRBJ1-1; no reliable D call. CDR1 is MNHEY and CDR2 is SVGEGT in the germline V gene. The CDR3 extends over 14 amino acids. Trimming pared 5 bases from V and 5 bases from J, leaving 15 bases between.

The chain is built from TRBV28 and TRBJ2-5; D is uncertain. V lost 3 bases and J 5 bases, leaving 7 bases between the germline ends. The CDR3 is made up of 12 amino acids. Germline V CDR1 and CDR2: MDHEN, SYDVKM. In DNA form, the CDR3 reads TGTGCCAGCAGTTTGCCCGCGGAGACCCAGTACTTC. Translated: CASSLPAETQYF.

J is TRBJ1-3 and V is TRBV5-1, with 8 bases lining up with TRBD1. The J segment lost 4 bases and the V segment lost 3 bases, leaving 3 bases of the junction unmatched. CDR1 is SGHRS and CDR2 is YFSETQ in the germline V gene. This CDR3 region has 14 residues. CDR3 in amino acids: CASSWTGPGNTIYF. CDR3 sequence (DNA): TGCGCCAGCAGCTGGACAGGGCCCGGAAACACCATATATTTT. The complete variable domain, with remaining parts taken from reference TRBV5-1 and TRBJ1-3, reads KAGVTQTPRYLIKTRGQQVTLSCSPISGHRSVSWYQQTPGQGLQFLFEYFSETQRNKGNFPGRFSGRQFSNSRSEMNVSTLELGDSALYLCASSWTGPGNTIYFGEGSWLTVV.

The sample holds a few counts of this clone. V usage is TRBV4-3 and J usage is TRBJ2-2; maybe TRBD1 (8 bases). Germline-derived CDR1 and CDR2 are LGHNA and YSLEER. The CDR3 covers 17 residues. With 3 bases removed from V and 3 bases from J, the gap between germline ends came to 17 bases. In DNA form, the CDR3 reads TGCGCCAGCAGCCACCCGCAGGGGGCGGGGGACACCGGGGAGCTGTTTTTT. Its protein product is CASSHPQGAGDTGELFF.

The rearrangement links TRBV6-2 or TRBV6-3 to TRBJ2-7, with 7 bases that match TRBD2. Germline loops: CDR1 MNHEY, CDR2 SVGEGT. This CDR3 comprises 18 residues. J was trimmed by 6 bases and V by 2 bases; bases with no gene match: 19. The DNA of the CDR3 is TGTGCCAGCAGTTACCATGCCCCAATGGCGGGAGCCACGGGCGAGCAGTACTTC. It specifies CASSYHAPMAGATGEQYF.

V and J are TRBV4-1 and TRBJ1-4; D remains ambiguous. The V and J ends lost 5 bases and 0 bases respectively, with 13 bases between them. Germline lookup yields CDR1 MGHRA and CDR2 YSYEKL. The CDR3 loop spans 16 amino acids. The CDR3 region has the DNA TGCGCCAGCAGCGGACGGAAGGGCACAACTAATGAAAAACTGTTTTTT. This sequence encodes CASSGRKGTTNEKLFF.

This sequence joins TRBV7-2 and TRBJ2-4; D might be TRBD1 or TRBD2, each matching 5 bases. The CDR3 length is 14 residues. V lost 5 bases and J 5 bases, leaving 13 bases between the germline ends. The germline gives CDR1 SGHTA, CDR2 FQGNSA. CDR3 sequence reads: CASSRPGRENIQYF. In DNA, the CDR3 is TGTGCCAGCAGCCGGCCGGGGCGGGAAAACATTCAGTACTTC.

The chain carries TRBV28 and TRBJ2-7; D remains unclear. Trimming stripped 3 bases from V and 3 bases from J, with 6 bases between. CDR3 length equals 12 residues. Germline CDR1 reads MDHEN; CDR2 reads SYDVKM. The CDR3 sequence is CASSFGIYEQYF. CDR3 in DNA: TGTGCCAGCAGTTTCGGAATCTACGAGCAGTACTTC.

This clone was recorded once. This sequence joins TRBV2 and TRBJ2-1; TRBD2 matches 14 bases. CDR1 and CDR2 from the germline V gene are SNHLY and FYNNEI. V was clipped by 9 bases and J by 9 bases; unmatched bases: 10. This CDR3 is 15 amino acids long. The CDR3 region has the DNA TGTGCCAGGGACCCCGGGACTAGCGGGAGTGGTGAGCAGTTCTTC. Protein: CARDPGTSGSGEQFF. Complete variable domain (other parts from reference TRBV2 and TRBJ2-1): EPEVTQTPSHQVTQMGQEVILRCVPISNHLYFYWYRQILGQKVEFLVSFYNNEISEKSEIFDDQFSVERPDGSNFTLKIRSTKLEDSAMYFCARDPGTSGSGEQFFGPGTRLTVL.

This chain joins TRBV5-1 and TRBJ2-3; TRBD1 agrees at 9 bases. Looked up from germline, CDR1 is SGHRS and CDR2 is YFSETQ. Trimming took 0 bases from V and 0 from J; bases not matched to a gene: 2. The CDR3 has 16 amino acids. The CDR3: CASSLGGTGSTDTQYF. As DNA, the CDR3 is TGCGCCAGCAGCTTGGGCGGGACAGGGAGCACAGATACGCAGTATTTT.

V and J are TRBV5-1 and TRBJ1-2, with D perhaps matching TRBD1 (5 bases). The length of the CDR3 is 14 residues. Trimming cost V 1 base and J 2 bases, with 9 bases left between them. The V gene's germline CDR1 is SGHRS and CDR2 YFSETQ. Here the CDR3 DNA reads TGCGCCAGCAGCTTGTCTAACAGGAACTATGGCTACACCTTC. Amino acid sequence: CASSLSNRNYGYTF.

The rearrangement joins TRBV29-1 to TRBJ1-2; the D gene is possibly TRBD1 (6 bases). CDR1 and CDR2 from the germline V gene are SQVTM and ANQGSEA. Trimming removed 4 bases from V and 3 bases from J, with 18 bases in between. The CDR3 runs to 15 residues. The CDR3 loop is CSVAVGRGGDYGYTF. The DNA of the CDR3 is TGCAGCGTTGCGGTCGGTAGGGGGGGCGACTATGGCTACACCTTC.

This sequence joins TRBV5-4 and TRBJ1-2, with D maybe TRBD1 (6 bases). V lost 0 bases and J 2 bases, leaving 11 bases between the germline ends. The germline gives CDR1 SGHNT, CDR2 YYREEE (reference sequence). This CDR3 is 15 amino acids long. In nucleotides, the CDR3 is TGTGCCAGCAGCTTGGGGCAGGGACACAACTATGGCTACACCTTC. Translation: CASSLGQGHNYGYTF.

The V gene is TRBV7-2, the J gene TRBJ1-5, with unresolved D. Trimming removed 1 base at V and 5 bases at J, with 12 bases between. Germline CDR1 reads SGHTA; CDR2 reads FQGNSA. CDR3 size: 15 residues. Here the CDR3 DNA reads TGTGCCAGCAGCTTAGGGCCGGGGTTGGATCAGCCCCAGCATTTT. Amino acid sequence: CASSLGPGLDQPQHF.

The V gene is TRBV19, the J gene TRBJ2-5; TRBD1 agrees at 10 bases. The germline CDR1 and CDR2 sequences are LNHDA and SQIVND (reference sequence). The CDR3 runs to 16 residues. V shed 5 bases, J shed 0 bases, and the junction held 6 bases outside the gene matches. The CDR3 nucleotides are TGTGCCAGTAGTGCGACCGGGACAGGGGACCAAGAGACCCAGTACTTC. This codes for CASSATGTGDQETQYF.

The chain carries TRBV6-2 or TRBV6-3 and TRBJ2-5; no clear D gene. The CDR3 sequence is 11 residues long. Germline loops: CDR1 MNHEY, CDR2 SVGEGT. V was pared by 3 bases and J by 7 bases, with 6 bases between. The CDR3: CASSYGRTQYF. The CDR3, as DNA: TGTGCCAGCAGTTATGGTCGGACCCAGTACTTC.

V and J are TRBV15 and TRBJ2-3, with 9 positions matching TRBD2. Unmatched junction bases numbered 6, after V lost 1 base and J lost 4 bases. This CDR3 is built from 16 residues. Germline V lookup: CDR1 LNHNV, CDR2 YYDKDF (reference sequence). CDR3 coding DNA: TGTGCCACCAGCAGAGGGGTAGCGGGAGTGGCAGATACGCAGTATTTT. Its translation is CATSRGVAGVADTQYF.

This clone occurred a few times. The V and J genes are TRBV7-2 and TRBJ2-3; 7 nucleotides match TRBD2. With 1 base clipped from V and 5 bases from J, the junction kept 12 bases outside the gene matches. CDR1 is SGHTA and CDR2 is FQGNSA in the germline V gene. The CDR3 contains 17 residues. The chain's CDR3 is CASSLGYTSVQGDTQYF. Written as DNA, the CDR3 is TGTGCCAGCAGCTTAGGTTATACTAGCGTTCAGGGAGATACGCAGTATTTT.

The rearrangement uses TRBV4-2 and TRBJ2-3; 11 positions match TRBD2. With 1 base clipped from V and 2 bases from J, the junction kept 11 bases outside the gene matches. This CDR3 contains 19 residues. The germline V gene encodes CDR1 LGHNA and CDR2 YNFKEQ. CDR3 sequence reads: CASSQGRLAGGPDTDTQYF. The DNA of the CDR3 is TGTGCCAGCAGCCAAGGGAGGTTAGCGGGAGGGCCCGACACAGATACGCAGTATTTT.

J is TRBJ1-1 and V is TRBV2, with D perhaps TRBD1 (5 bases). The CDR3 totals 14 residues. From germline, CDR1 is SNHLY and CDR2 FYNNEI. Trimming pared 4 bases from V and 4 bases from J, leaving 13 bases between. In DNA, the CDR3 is TGTGCCAGCAGTGGGGCCCTGGGGACCACTGAAGCTTTCTTT. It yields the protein CASSGALGTTEAFF. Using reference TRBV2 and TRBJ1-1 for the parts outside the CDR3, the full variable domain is EPEVTQTPSHQVTQMGQEVILRCVPISNHLYFYWYRQILGQKVEFLVSFYNNEISEKSEIFDDQFSVERPDGSNFTLKIRSTKLEDSAMYFCASSGALGTTEAFFGQGTRLTVV.